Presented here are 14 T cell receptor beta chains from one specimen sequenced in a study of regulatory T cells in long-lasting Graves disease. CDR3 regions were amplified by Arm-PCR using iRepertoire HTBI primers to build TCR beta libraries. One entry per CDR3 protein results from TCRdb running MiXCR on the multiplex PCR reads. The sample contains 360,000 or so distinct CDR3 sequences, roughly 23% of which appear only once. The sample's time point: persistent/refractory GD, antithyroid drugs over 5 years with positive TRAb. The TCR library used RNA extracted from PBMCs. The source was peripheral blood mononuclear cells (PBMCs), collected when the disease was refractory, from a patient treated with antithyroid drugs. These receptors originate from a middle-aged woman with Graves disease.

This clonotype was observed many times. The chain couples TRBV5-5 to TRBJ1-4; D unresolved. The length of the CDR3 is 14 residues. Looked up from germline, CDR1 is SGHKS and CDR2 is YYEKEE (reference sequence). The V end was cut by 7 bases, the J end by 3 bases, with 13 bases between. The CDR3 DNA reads TGTGCCAGCCGTCCGGGAGGGCCTAATGAAAAACTGTTTTTT. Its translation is CASRPGGPNEKLFF.

The CDR3, as DNA: TGTGCCAGCAGCGTAGCGGGAGATCCGTACGAGCAGTACTTC. This sequence encodes CASSVAGDPYEQYF. V and J are TRBV9 and TRBJ2-7, with a weak D call TRBD2 (6 bases). Deletions cut 0 bases from V and 4 bases from J, with 11 bases between. CDR1 and CDR2 (germline): SGDLS, YYNGEE. This CDR3 comprises 14 residues.

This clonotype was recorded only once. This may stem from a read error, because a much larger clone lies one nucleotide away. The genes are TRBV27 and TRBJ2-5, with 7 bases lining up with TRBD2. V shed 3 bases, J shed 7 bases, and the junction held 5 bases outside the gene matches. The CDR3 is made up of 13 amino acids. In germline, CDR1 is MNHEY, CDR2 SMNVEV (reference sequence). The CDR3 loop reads CASSFSGGGTQYF. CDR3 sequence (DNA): TGTGCCAGCAGTTTTTCGGGGGGAGGGACCCAGTACTTC.

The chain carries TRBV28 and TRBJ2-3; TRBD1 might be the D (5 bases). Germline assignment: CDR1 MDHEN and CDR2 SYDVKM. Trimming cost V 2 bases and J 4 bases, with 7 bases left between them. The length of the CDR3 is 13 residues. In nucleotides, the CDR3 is TGTGCCAGCAGTTTAGGGGCCCCAGATACGCAGTATTTT. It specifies CASSLGAPDTQYF. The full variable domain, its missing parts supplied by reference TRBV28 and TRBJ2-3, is DVKVTQSSRYLVKRTGEKVFLECVQDMDHENMFWYRQDPGLGLRLIYFSYDVKMKEKGDIPEGYSVSREKKERFSLILESASTNQTSMYLCASSLGAPDTQYFGPGTRLTVL.

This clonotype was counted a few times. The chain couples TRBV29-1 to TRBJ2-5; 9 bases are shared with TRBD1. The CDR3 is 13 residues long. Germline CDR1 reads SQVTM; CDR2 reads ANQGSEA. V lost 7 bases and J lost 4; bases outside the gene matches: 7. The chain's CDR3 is CSADRGIGETQYF. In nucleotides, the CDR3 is TGCAGCGCGGACAGGGGAATCGGAGAGACCCAGTACTTC.

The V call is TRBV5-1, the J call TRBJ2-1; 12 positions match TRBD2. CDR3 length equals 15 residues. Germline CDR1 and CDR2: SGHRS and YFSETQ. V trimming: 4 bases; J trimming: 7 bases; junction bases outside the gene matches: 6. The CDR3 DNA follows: TGCGCCAGCAGCCTAGCCGGGACTAGCGGGAATGAGCAGTTCTTC. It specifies CASSLAGTSGNEQFF.

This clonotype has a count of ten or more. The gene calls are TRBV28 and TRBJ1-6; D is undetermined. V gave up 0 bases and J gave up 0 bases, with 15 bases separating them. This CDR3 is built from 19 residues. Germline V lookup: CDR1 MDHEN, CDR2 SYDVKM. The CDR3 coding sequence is TGTGCCAGCAGTTTATGGGTAGCGAATTTGGGCTCCTATAATTCACCCCTCCACTTT. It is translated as CASSLWVANLGSYNSPLHF.

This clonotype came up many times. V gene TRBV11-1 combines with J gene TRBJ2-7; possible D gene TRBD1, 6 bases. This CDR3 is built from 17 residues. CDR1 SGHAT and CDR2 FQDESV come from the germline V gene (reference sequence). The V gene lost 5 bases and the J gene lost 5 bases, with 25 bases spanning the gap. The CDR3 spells CASSLRTTGIGSDEQYF. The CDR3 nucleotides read TGTGCCAGCAGCCTACGCACAACAGGGATAGGGAGTGACGAGCAGTACTTC.

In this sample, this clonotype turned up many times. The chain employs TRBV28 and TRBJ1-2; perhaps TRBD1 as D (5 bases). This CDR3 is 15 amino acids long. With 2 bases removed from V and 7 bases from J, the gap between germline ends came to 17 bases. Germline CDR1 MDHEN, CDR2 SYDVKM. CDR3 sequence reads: CASSLEFRGEGGYTF. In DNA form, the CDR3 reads TGTGCCAGCAGTTTAGAGTTTCGGGGGGAAGGTGGCTACACCTTC.

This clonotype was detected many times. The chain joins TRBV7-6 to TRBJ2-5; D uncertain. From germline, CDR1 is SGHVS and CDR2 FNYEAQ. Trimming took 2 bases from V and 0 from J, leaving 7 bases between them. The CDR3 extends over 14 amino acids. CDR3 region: CASSLRLYQETQYF. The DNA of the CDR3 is TGTGCCAGCAGCTTAAGGCTTTACCAAGAGACCCAGTACTTC.

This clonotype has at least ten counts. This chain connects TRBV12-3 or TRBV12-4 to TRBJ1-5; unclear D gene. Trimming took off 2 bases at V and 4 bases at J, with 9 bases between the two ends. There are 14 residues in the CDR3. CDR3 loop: CASSLYVPNQPQHF. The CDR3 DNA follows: TGTGCCAGCAGTTTATATGTCCCTAATCAGCCCCAGCATTTT.

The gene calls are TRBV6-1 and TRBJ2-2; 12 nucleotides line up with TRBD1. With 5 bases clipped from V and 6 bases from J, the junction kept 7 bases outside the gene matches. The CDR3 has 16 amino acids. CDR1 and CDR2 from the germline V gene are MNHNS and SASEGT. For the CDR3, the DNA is TGTGCCAGCAGTCACCCGGGACAGGGGGCAGCCGGGGAGCTGTTTTTT. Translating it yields CASSHPGQGAAGELFF.

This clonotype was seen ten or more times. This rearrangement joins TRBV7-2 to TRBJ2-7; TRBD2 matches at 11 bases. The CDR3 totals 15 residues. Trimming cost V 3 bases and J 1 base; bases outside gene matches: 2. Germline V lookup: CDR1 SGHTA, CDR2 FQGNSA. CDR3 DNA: TGTGCCAGCAGCTTCATAGCGGGAGGGTCCTACGAGCAGTACTTC. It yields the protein CASSFIAGGSYEQYF.

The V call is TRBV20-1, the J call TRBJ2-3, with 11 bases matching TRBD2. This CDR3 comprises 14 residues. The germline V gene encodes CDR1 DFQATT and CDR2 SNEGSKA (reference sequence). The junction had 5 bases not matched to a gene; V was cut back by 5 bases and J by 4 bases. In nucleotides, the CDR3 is TGCAGTGCTGTACTAGCGGGGGTGGCAGATACGCAGTATTTT. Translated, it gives CSAVLAGVADTQYF.